The rows below give T cell receptor beta chains drawn from one sample of a study of vaccination and CD4 T cells after COVID-19. No cognate antigen is known for these TCRs. TCRdb independently ran MiXCR on the PCR reads; one entry per CDR3 protein. The sample includes some 21,000 distinct CDR3 sequences, about 38% of them seen just once. Sequencing was performed on CD4+ T cells from blood, cultured in vitro, taken before SARS-CoV-2 vaccination. The receptors stem from a human donor who had recovered from COVID-19. Each CDR3 is given with its conserved first and last residue. A D gene is named only where the DNA matches it firmly. Rows may omit the clone size; those that give it use once, few, many or a size class.

abundance	v_gene	d_gene	j_gene	CDR3aa	CDR3nt
NA	TRBV7-6	TRBD2	TRBJ2-3	CASSLGTSGRRDTQYF	TGTGCCAGCAGCCTGGGGACTAGCGGGAGGAGGGATACGCAGTATTTT
NA	TRBV20-1	NA	TRBJ1-5	CSAPGTAGGKPQHF	TGCAGTGCGCCCGGGACCGCCGGCGGAAAGCCCCAGCATTTT
NA	TRBV27	TRBD1	TRBJ1-5	CASSPRDRGAQPQHF	TGTGCCAGCAGTCCTCGGGACAGGGGGGCCCAGCCCCAGCATTTT
few	TRBV6-1	TRBD1	TRBJ1-2	CASLGQGAGYTF	TGTGCCAGTTTGGGACAGGGGGCCGGCTACACCTTC
NA	TRBV27	TRBD2	TRBJ2-3	CASSLVLFGGITDTQYF	TGTGCCAGCAGTTTAGTCTTATTCGGGGGGATCACAGATACGCAGTATTTT
NA	TRBV7-2	NA	TRBJ1-1	CASSGPGTEAFF	TGTGCCAGCAGTGGACCGGGCACTGAAGCTTTCTTT
NA	TRBV6-2/TRBV6-3	NA	TRBJ1-5	CASSYGFGKGISNQPQHF	TGTGCCAGCAGTTACGGATTTGGGAAGGGGATAAGCAATCAGCCCCAGCATTTT
NA	TRBV25-1	NA	TRBJ1-6	CASSRTDEPSLHF	TGTGCCAGCAGTCGGACGGATGAGCCCTCCCTCCACTTT
few	TRBV20-1	NA	TRBJ1-1	CSAARTEAFF	TGCAGTGCTGCTAGGACTGAAGCTTTCTTT
NA	TRBV7-9	TRBD2	TRBJ2-5	CATGLAGVPVETQYF	TGTGCCACTGGACTAGCGGGAGTTCCGGTAGAGACCCAGTACTTC
NA	TRBV20-1	NA	TRBJ2-2	CSARDPWETGELFF	TGCAGTGCTAGAGACCCCTGGGAGACCGGGGAGCTGTTTTTT
NA	TRBV27	NA	TRBJ2-7	CASRFRDGRSYEQYF	TGTGCCAGCAGATTTCGTGACGGGAGAAGTTACGAGCAGTACTTC
few	TRBV7-9	NA	TRBJ1-6	CALGRDNNSPLHF	TGTGCCCTAGGGAGGGATAATAATTCACCCCTCCACTTT
NA	TRBV24-1	TRBD2	TRBJ2-3	CATSDPETSGGADTQYF	TGTGCCACCAGTGACCCAGAGACTAGCGGTGGGGCAGATACGCAGTATTTT
NA	TRBV20-1	NA	TRBJ1-2	CSATVGGANYGYTF	TGCAGTGCCACCGTGGGGGGAGCTAACTATGGCTACACCTTC
NA	TRBV28	NA	TRBJ2-7	CASSIYRDERYF	TGTGCCAGCAGCATATATAGGGACGAGCGGTACTTC
NA	TRBV7-3	NA	TRBJ2-3	CASTLGGASDTQYF	TGTGCCAGCACTCTCGGGGGAGCCTCTGATACGCAGTATTTT
NA	TRBV7-2	TRBD2	TRBJ2-3	CASRSRTSGKVADTQYF	TGTGCCAGCAGATCAAGGACTAGCGGGAAGGTGGCAGATACGCAGTATTTT
once	TRBV28	NA	TRBJ1-2	CASAQGAAYGCTF	NA
NA	TRBV28	TRBD1	TRBJ1-5	CASSSPTGGRPQHF	TGTGCCAGCAGTTCTCCGACAGGGGGCAGGCCCCAGCATTTT
NA	TRBV9	TRBD1	TRBJ1-2	CASSAGQQNYGYTF	TGTGCCAGCAGCGCGGGACAGCAAAACTATGGCTACACCTTC
NA	TRBV2	NA	TRBJ2-7	CASSDNIIYEQYF	TGTGCCAGCAGTGACAACATTATCTACGAGCAGTACTTC
NA	TRBV5-1	NA	TRBJ2-7	CASSFQGNYEQYF	TGCGCCAGCAGCTTCCAGGGAAACTACGAGCAGTACTTC
few	TRBV7-2	NA	TRBJ1-5	CASSLSGPSAGNQPQHF	TGTGCCAGCAGCTTAAGTGGCCCTTCGGCTGGGAATCAGCCCCAGCATTTT
NA	TRBV7-2	NA	TRBJ1-2	CASSDHYGYTF	TGTGCCAGCAGCGACCACTATGGCTACACCTTC
NA	TRBV25-1	NA	TRBJ1-2	CASSERRGDGYTF	TGTGCCAGCAGTGAACGGAGGGGGGATGGCTACACCTTC
few	TRBV7-9	NA	TRBJ1-1	CASSLEANTEAFF	TGTGCCAGCAGCTTAGAGGCGAACACTGAAGCTTTCTTT
NA	TRBV6-5	TRBD1	TRBJ1-1	CASSYDTPGQGSTEAFF	TGTGCCAGCAGTTACGACACCCCGGGACAGGGGAGCACTGAAGCTTTCTTT
few	TRBV14	NA	TRBJ1-2	CASSQDRLGYTF	TGTGCCAGCAGCCAAGACAGGTTGGGCTACACCTTC
NA	TRBV6-2/TRBV6-3	NA	TRBJ1-5	CASSYPTGRLSNQPQHF	TGTGCCAGCAGTTACCCGACCGGGCGGCTTAGCAATCAGCCCCAGCATTTT
NA	TRBV7-9	NA	TRBJ2-3	CASSFADTQYF	TGCGCCAGCAGCTTCGCAGATACGCAGTATTTT
medium-sized	TRBV20-1	NA	TRBJ1-1	CSARAPQGEAFF	TGCAGTGCTAGAGCTCCCCAGGGGGAAGCTTTCTTT
NA	TRBV2	TRBD1	TRBJ2-5	CASIKGTGGETQYF	TGTGCCAGCATTAAAGGGACAGGGGGAGAGACCCAGTACTTC
NA	TRBV29-1	NA	TRBJ1-1	CSVQRAGDTEAFF	TGCAGCGTTCAGAGGGCCGGGGACACTGAAGCTTTCTTT
NA	TRBV6-1	TRBD2	TRBJ2-7	CASSVERGTYEQYF	TGTGCCAGCAGTGTCGAGCGGGGGACCTACGAGCAGTACTTC
NA	TRBV21-1	NA	TRBJ2-3	CASSTNRDPHRDRNTSDMQYF	TGTGCCAGCAGCACCAACCGGGACCCCCATCGAGACCGAAACACGTCAGATATGCAGTATTTT
NA	TRBV13	TRBD1	TRBJ1-2	CASSLSRQGDGYTF	TGTGCCAGCAGCTTATCCCGACAGGGTGATGGCTACACCTTC
NA	TRBV20-1	NA	TRBJ1-2	CSAREGGYTF	TGCAGTGCTAGGGAGGGTGGCTACACCTTC
few	TRBV20-1	TRBD2	TRBJ2-7	CSAQRSGTSYEQYF	TGCAGTGCTCAACGTAGCGGGACGTCCTACGAGCAGTACTTC
NA	TRBV5-4	TRBD2	TRBJ2-5	CASSLVYGLGQETQYF	TGTGCCAGCAGCTTGGTATACGGACTAGGGCAAGAGACCCAGTACTTC
NA	TRBV7-2	NA	TRBJ2-4	CASSISGTKNIQYF	TGTGCCAGCAGCATAAGTGGAACCAAAAACATTCAGTACTTC
NA	TRBV6-4	TRBD1	TRBJ2-3	CASSSGQDTRPTGAWGPVDTQYF	TGTGCCAGCAGTTCGGGGCAAGACACCAGGCCCACAGGGGCGTGGGGGCCCGTAGATACGCAGTATTTT